A selection of T cell receptor beta chains follows, all from one sample in a study of OX40 agonist ivuxolimab in advanced cancers. Assay used: immunoSEQ multiplex PCR; TCRdb lists only in-frame clones, some missing. The data contain about 73,000 clones, almost 90% of them singletons. Sequenced material: CD4+ or CD8+ T cells sorted from blood, taken in a trial of the OX40 agonist ivuxolimab. These receptors all come from an adult with an advanced solid tumor such as melanoma, head and neck, liver or kidney cancer. CDR3s leave out the opening cysteine and the closing phenylalanine or tryptophan.

TRBJ2-1	TRBV9	ASSIGTVPYNEQF
TRBJ1-1	TRBV10-1	ASSEQTENTEAF
TRBJ2-5	TRBV6-6	ASRTDRGLGETQY
TRBJ2-5	TRBV15	ATSRLGETQY
TRBJ2-7	TRBV9	ASSVGGEYEQY
TRBJ2-3	TRBV10-1	ASSESGLAGPDTQY
TRBJ2-1	TRBV11-2	ASSSIAGIYNEQF
TRBJ2-3	TRBV18	ASSPRGASTDTQY
TRBJ2-5	TRBV19	ASSPQALTETQY
TRBJ2-7	TRBV28	ASSLIGTSYEQY
TRBJ1-3	TRBV6-5	ASSYATGAGNTIY
TRBJ2-1	TRBV5-4	ASSLGGLAGDNEQF
TRBJ1-1	TRBV18	ASSVTGESTEAF
TRBJ2-5	TRBV11-2	ASSRRDRTPPETQY
TRBJ1-5	TRBV5-1	ASSIGQGKGQPQH
TRBJ2-7	TRBV10-3	AISGGEYEQY
TRBJ2-5	TRBV5-6	ASSLDWTPKRGTQY
TRBJ1-2	TRBV21-1	ASSKIRDRVYGYT
TRBJ2-2	TRBV6-1	ASSNTGELF
TRBJ2-5	TRBV14	ATSGHGETQY
TRBJ2-1	TRBV30	AWSVQSGRRLEQF
TRBJ1-1	TRBV6-1	ASSDQLNTEAF
TRBJ1-2	TRBV29-1	SVGGGPGGYT
TRBJ1-3	TRBV2	ASRDGGPGNTIY
TRBJ2-7	TRBV19	ASSGQRAYEQY
TRBJ2-2	TRBV19	ASSNYLTGPGELF
TRBJ1-5	TRBV28	ASSSEDSPIRPQH
TRBJ2-5	TRBV5-4	ASSLASGGESPY
TRBJ2-1	TRBV6-6	ASSPGSGRWGNEQF
TRBJ2-3	TRBV7-9	ASSGLHEDTQY
TRBJ2-1	TRBV5-6	ASSLGGVSSYNEQF
TRBJ1-3	TRBV9	ASSPQDWGDGNTIY
TRBJ2-7	TRBV5-1	ASSLGSSDRIEQY
TRBJ2-4	TRBV30	AWSVSNIQY
TRBJ2-7	TRBV5-1	ASSSGQPTYEQY
TRBJ2-1	TRBV7-9	ASSLVATDEQF
TRBJ2-2	TRBV2	ASGLANTGELF
TRBJ2-7	TRBV2	ASSGRERSYEQY
TRBJ2-5	TRBV5-1	ASSLLAGVKETQY
TRBJ2-1	TRBV5-8	ASSSGTGGPGYNEQF
TRBJ2-4	TRBV11-3	ASSPGKGHPKNIQY
TRBJ2-5	TRBV29-1	SALLWAGGQETQY
TRBJ2-1	TRBV18	ASSPNILGGGGNEQF
.	TRBV6-6	ASSPSYEQY
TRBJ1-2	TRBV5-1	ASSSRDRPGGYT
TRBJ1-5	TRBV30	AWSQGGNQPQH
TRBJ2-1	TRBV21-1	AREGGTAYNEQF
TRBJ1-1	TRBV10-2	ASRAGAMNTEAF
TRBJ2-7	TRBV5-6	APGSRGAEYEQY
TRBJ1-5	TRBV19	ASSQGVRQPQH
TRBJ2-1	TRBV28	ASSSHGGGYNEQF
TRBJ2-3	TRBV7-9	ASSLEADTQY
TRBJ1-2	TRBV28	ASSLFTGLRRGNYGYT
TRBJ2-3	TRBV6-1	ASSEERGLAAFRDTQY